Listed below are T cell receptor beta chains from one sample, sequenced in a study of human T cells and chemical hapten exposure. TCRdb reprocessed the RACE reads via MiXCR and lists one record per CDR3 protein. The repertoire has about 82,000 distinct CDR3 sequences, over 6.5% of them found once; the top ten carry about 1.4%. Sequencing used whole blood. These receptors all stem from a male donor in good health. Some clones in this sample may be carry-over from other donors' samples. The CDR3 runs from the conserved cysteine through the conserved F or W. A D gene is named only where the DNA matches it firmly. For some rows the clone size is stated as once, few or many, or as a class when expanded; others skip it.

cdr3_length,v_call,clone_size,j_call,d_call,cdr3_nt,cdr3_aa
12,TRBV12-3/TRBV12-4,many,TRBJ2-3,-,TGTGCCAGCATGGCCATACCGCATACGCAGTATTTT,CASMAIPHTQYF
17,TRBV28,-,TRBJ1-5,TRBD1,TGTGCCAGCAGTCCGGCTCCCGGGACAGGGGGCAATCAGCCCCAGCATTTT,CASSPAPGTGGNQPQHF
17,TRBV4-3,many,TRBJ2-2,-,TGCGCCAGCAGCCCACTTGAGGACCTTTTGAACACCGGGGAGCTGTTTTTT,CASSPLEDLLNTGELFF
17,TRBV7-9,-,TRBJ1-1,TRBD1,TGTGCCAGCAGCTTCCCGGGACAGGGGGTTATTGACACTGAAGCTTTCTTT,CASSFPGQGVIDTEAFF
12,TRBV20-1,few,TRBJ1-3,-,TGCAGTGCTAGTGGTGGGGGAGACACCATATATTTT,CSASGGGDTIYF
17,TRBV12-3/TRBV12-4,few,TRBJ1-4,-,TGTGCCAGCAGTTGGGGGTTTGGGGTCTCAACTAATGAAAAACTGTTTTTT,CASSWGFGVSTNEKLFF
15,TRBV29-1,many,TRBJ1-5,TRBD1,TGCAGCGTTGAAGGGACAGGGGTACTCAATCAGCCCCAGCATTTT,CSVEGTGVLNQPQHF
15,TRBV12-3/TRBV12-4,many,TRBJ2-7,-,TGTGCCAGCAGTCCAACCTCAGAATACCATTACGAGCAGTACTTC,CASSPTSEYHYEQYF
12,TRBV29-1,few,TRBJ1-4,-,TGCACCGGAGGGGGGACTAATGAAAAACTGTTTTTT,CTGGGTNEKLFF
12,TRBV5-6,-,TRBJ1-5,-,TGTGCCAGCAGCTTGGGGGCCCGGCCCCAGCATTTT,CASSLGARPQHF
12,TRBV12-3/TRBV12-4,-,TRBJ1-1,-,TGTGCCAGCAGCCAAGGGGATACTGAAGCTTTCTTT,CASSQGDTEAFF